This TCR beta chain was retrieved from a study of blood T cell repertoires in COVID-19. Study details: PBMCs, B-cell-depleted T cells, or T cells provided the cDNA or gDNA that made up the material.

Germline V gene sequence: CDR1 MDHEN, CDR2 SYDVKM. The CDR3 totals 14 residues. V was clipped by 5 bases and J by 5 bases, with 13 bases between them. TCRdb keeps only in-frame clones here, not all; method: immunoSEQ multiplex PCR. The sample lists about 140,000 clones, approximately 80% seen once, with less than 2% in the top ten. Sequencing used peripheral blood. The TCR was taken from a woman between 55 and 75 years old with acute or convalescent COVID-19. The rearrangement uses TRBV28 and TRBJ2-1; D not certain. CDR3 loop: CASSPLLFHNEQFF. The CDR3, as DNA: TGTGCCAGCAGTCCCCTTCTTTTCCACAATGAGCAGTTCTTC. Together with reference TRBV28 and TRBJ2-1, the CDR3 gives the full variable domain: DVKVTQSSRYLVKRTGEKVFLECVQDMDHENMFWYRQDPGLGLRLIYFSYDVKMKEKGDIPEGYSVSREKKERFSLILESASTNQTSMYLCASSPLLFHNEQFFGPGTRLTVL.